Presented here are 25 T cell receptor beta chains from one specimen sequenced in a study of T-cell memory formation after mild COVID-19. MiXCR, applied by TCRdb to the 5' RACE reads, yields one record per CDR3 protein. The data show around 300,000 distinct CDR3 sequences, with roughly 13% seen just once and about 20% held by the top ten. Material for sequencing was PBMCs or a T cell subset sorted from them (not recorded which). The receptors were gathered from a man aged 18 to 35 who had mild COVID-19 (a few samples of this study predate the infection). Cell type and time point are not known.

This clonotype showed up just a few times. The chain is built from TRBV7-9 and TRBJ2-3, with 7 nucleotides matching TRBD2. The CDR3 contains 16 residues. V lost 6 bases to trimming and J lost 1 base; unmatched junction nucleotides: 10. The germline V gene has CDR1 SEHNR and CDR2 FQNEAQ (reference sequence). CDR3 nucleotides: TGTGCCAGCAGACCCCTCCCTCGGGGGGGCACAGATACGCAGTATTTT. Its protein is CASRPLPRGGTDTQYF.

CDR3 residues: CASSKLSGGDNEQFF. The DNA for the CDR3 is TGCGCCAGCAGCAAACTAAGCGGGGGGGACAATGAGCAGTTCTTC. The chain recombines TRBV5-1 with TRBJ2-1, with TRBD2 identical over 10 bases. The junction had 6 bases not matched to a gene; V was cut back by 4 bases and J by 5 bases. There are 15 residues in the CDR3. Per germline, CDR1 SGHRS and CDR2 YFSETQ.

This clonotype was recorded a few times. The rearrangement joins TRBV5-1 to TRBJ2-3; 7 nucleotides align to TRBD1. The CDR3 runs 15 residues. Germline trimming cut 2 bases from V and 5 bases from J; bases unmatched to any gene: 8. Germline V gene lookup returns CDR1 SGHRS and CDR2 YFSETQ. CDR3 protein: CASSLNRGSKDTQYF. The CDR3 region has the DNA TGCGCCAGCAGCTTAAACAGGGGTTCAAAAGATACGCAGTATTTT.

The chain has TRBV5-6 and TRBJ2-7, with 7 bases aligning to TRBD1. The CDR3 contains 13 residues. V shed 2 bases, J shed 3 bases, and the junction held 2 bases outside the gene matches. The germline CDR1 and CDR2 sequences are SGHDT and YYEEEE. The CDR3 here is CASSFRGFYEQYF. CDR3 nucleotides: TGTGCCAGCAGCTTCAGGGGGTTCTACGAGCAGTACTTC.

This clonotype was observed a handful of times. The chain couples TRBV4-2 to TRBJ2-7; TRBD2 matches at 8 bases. Germline trimming cut 0 bases from V and 0 bases from J; bases unmatched to any gene: 7. The CDR3 extends over 17 amino acids. Germline V gives CDR1 LGHNA, CDR2 YNFKEQ. The DNA for the CDR3 is TGTGCCAGCAGCCAAGATCGGGCTAGCGGGTACTCCTACGAGCAGTACTTC. Translated, it gives CASSQDRASGYSYEQYF.

This clonotype occurred a few times. The chain carries TRBV6-6 and TRBJ1-5, with D perhaps matching TRBD1 (6 bases). The germline V gene has CDR1 MNHNY and CDR2 SVGAGI (reference sequence). The CDR3 sequence is 15 residues long. The V end was cut by 2 bases, the J end by 4 bases, with 12 bases between. DNA for the CDR3: TGTGCCAGCAGTTACGGGGGAGGGGGAAATCAGCCCCAGCATTTT. Its translation is CASSYGGGGNQPQHF.

J is TRBJ1-1 and V is TRBV18; D not certain. This CDR3 contains 13 residues. The ends were cut back, 2 bases at V and 5 bases at J, with 9 bases in the middle. The germline V gene encodes CDR1 KGHSH and CDR2 LQKENI. CDR3 protein: CASSPAEGTEAFF. In DNA form, the CDR3 reads TGTGCCAGCTCACCAGCGGAAGGAACTGAAGCTTTCTTT.

Only a few counts were recorded for this clonotype. The chain uses TRBV6-2 or TRBV6-3 and TRBJ2-1; no clear D gene. Looked up from germline, CDR1 is MNHEY and CDR2 is SVGEGT. V was trimmed by 4 bases and J by 6 bases, leaving 10 bases between them. The CDR3 spans 13 residues. This CDR3 reads CASSSPNSNEQFF. The CDR3 coding sequence is TGTGCCAGCAGTTCTCCTAACAGCAATGAGCAGTTCTTC.

The chain employs TRBV11-2 and TRBJ2-3; 9 nucleotides line up with TRBD1. V trimming: 4 bases; J trimming: 0 bases; junction bases outside the gene matches: 11. The CDR3 contains 18 residues. From germline, CDR1 is SGHAT and CDR2 FQNNGV. The CDR3 sequence: CASSSNRDRVFSTDTQYF. The CDR3 DNA reads as TGTGCCAGCAGCTCGAACCGGGACAGGGTTTTTAGCACAGATACGCAGTATTTT.

The rearrangement links TRBV5-1 to TRBJ1-2; D is unclear. The CDR3 has 13 residues. In germline, CDR1 is SGHRS, CDR2 YFSETQ. V lost 0 bases and J 8 bases, leaving 11 bases between the germline ends. CDR3 in DNA: TGCGCCAGCAGCTTGGCCGAAACCGAGGGCTACACCTTC. Its translation is CASSLAETEGYTF.

The chain recombines TRBV10-3 with TRBJ2-3; TRBD1 might be the D (5 bases). This CDR3 is 15 amino acids long. With 8 bases removed from V and 0 bases from J, the gap between germline ends came to 15 bases. CDR1 is ENHRY and CDR2 is SYGVKD in the germline V gene. CDR3 nucleotides: TGTGCCATCCAACTGCAGGGTACTAGCACAGATACGCAGTATTTT. Translating it yields CAIQLQGTSTDTQYF.

This clonotype showed up many times. This chain joins TRBV4-2 and TRBJ2-7; weak D call: TRBD2 (6 bases). Trimming pared 4 bases from V and 2 bases from J, leaving 15 bases between. The CDR3 is 15 amino acids. Germline loops: CDR1 LGHNA, CDR2 YNFKEQ. CDR3 in DNA: TGTGCCAGCAGCCCCGGGACTGGGGACCCCTACGAGCAGTACTTC. Amino acid sequence: CASSPGTGDPYEQYF.

The J gene is TRBJ2-2, the V gene TRBV6-5, with 9 nucleotides matching TRBD2. Trimming cost V 2 bases and J 5 bases; bases outside gene matches: 3. Germline assignment: CDR1 MNHEY and CDR2 SVGAGI. The CDR3 has 15 amino acids. DNA of the CDR3: TGTGCCAGCAGTTACCCCAGCGGGGGGACCGGGGAGCTGTTTTTT. It is translated as CASSYPSGGTGELFF.

The J gene is TRBJ2-2, the V gene TRBV20-1, with TRBD2 matching 10 bases. Trimming at V came to 6 bases and at J to 3 bases, leaving 13 bases not matched to a gene. Germline CDR1 and CDR2: DFQATT and SNEGSKA (reference sequence). This CDR3 region has 17 residues. CDR3 region: CSARSPLAGDDTGELFF. The CDR3 nucleotides are TGCAGTGCCCGGTCGCCCCTAGCGGGGGATGACACCGGGGAGCTGTTTTTT.

V is TRBV7-3 and J is TRBJ1-1; TRBD1 matches at 9 bases. J gave up 6 bases and V 6 bases, and 11 bases lay outside the gene matches. From germline, CDR1 is SGHTA and CDR2 FQGTGA. This CDR3 contains 15 residues. In DNA form, the CDR3 reads TGTGCCAGCAGTCCTTCTCCTGGGACAGGGTCTGAAGCTTTCTTT. It is translated as CASSPSPGTGSEAFF. Supplemented by reference TRBV7-3 and TRBJ1-1, the full variable domain reads GAGVSQTPSNKVTEKGKYVELRCDPISGHTALYWYRQSLGQGPEFLIYFQGTGAADDSGLPNDRFFAVRPEGSVSTLKIQRTERGDSAVYLCASSPSPGTGSEAFFGQGTRLTVV.

V gene TRBV11-2 combines with J gene TRBJ2-2; 7 bases are a match to TRBD2. The CDR3 has 15 amino acids. CDR1 SGHAT and CDR2 FQNNGV come from the germline V gene. V lost 5 bases and J lost 1; bases outside the gene matches: 4. The CDR3 spells CASSLWGGNTGELFF. In DNA form, the CDR3 reads TGTGCCAGCAGCCTCTGGGGGGGGAACACCGGGGAGCTGTTTTTT.

This clonotype showed up just a few times. The V call is TRBV5-1, the J call TRBJ2-7; 13 bases fit TRBD2. CDR1 is SGHRS, CDR2 YFSETQ, per germline. The ends lost 0 bases at V and 2 bases at J; junction bases unmatched: 8. The CDR3 sequence is 18 residues long. The CDR3 DNA sequence: TGCGCCAGCAGCTTGGCCCCTACTAGCGGGGGGGCCGCCTACGAGCAGTACTTC. Amino acids: CASSLAPTSGGAAYEQYF.

The table lists this clonotype with a few counts. The chain combines TRBV7-2 with TRBJ1-1, with D perhaps TRBD1 (5 bases). The CDR3 sequence is 13 residues long. V was cut by 1 base and J by 10 bases, with 13 bases left in between. In germline, CDR1 is SGHTA, CDR2 FQGNSA. CDR3 residues: CASSLGGRGRAFF. CDR3 nucleotide sequence: TGTGCCAGCAGCTTAGGGGGGAGGGGTCGAGCTTTCTTT.

The V gene is TRBV4-2, the J gene TRBJ1-5; D remains unclear. The germline V gene encodes CDR1 LGHNA and CDR2 YNFKEQ. This CDR3 contains 11 residues. The V gene lost 0 bases and the J gene lost 9 bases, with 3 bases spanning the gap. The CDR3 here is CASSQDGPQHF. The CDR3, as DNA: TGTGCCAGCAGCCAAGATGGGCCCCAGCATTTT.

This clonotype was seen many times. The chain employs TRBV12-3 or TRBV12-4 and TRBJ1-2, with D unclear. This CDR3 contains 18 residues. V lost 5 bases and J 0 bases, leaving 22 bases between the germline ends. The CDR3 sequence is CASSHTRSGLISNYGYTF. CDR3 sequence (DNA): TGTGCCAGCAGTCATACACGCTCAGGACTGATATCTAACTATGGCTACACCTTC.

This chain links TRBV7-2 with TRBJ2-3, with TRBD2 identical over 9 bases. V was clipped by 3 bases and J by 4 bases; unmatched bases: 5. Germline CDR1 and CDR2: SGHTA and FQGNSA. This CDR3 is 15 amino acids long. The CDR3 is CASSFTGGGADTQYF. The CDR3 region has the DNA TGTGCCAGCAGCTTCACTGGCGGGGGGGCAGATACGCAGTATTTT.

This clonotype was observed a few times. This sequence joins TRBV10-3 and TRBJ2-2; the D is unclear. The germline gives CDR1 ENHRY, CDR2 SYGVKD. V dropped 7 bases and J dropped 4 bases, with 10 bases sitting between them. The CDR3 runs 13 residues. In DNA form, the CDR3 reads TGTGCCATCATGGGCAGCTTCACCGGGGAGCTGTTTTTT. Protein sequence: CAIMGSFTGELFF.

This clonotype turned up a few times. The chain uses TRBV20-1 and TRBJ2-6; D not certain. Germline V lookup: CDR1 DFQATT, CDR2 SNEGSKA (reference sequence). Trimming removed 4 bases at V and 2 bases at J, with 9 bases between. This CDR3 comprises 14 residues. The DNA for the CDR3 is TGCAGTGCTATTTGGGTCCCTGGGGCCAACGTCCTGACTTTC. It codes for CSAIWVPGANVLTF.

V and J are TRBV19 and TRBJ2-1; D is undetermined. Germline V CDR1 and CDR2: LNHDA, SQIVND (reference sequence). Trimming stripped 1 base from V and 10 bases from J, with 8 bases between. This CDR3 is built from 12 residues. In nucleotides, the CDR3 is TGTGCCAGTAGTATAGCGCTGGGAGAGCAGTTCTTC. It encodes CASSIALGEQFF.

V usage is TRBV18 and J usage is TRBJ2-1, with a tentative D call TRBD2 (6 bases). Germline V gene lookup returns CDR1 KGHSH and CDR2 LQKENI. The V gene lost 5 bases and the J gene lost 12 bases, with 11 bases spanning the gap. This CDR3 has 11 residues. CDR3 in amino acids: CASSEEEGQFF. The CDR3 DNA is TGTGCCAGCTCAGAGGAGGAGGGGCAGTTCTTC.